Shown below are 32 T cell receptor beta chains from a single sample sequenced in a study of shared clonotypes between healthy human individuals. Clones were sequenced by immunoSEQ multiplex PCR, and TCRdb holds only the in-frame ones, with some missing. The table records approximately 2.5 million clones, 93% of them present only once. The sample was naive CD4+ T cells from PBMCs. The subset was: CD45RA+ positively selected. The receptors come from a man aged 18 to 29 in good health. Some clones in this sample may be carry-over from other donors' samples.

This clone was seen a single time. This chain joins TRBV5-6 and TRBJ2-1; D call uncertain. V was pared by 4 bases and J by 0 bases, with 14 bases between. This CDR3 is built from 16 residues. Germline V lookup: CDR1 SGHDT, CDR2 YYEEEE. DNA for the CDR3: TGTGCCAGCAGCCTGCCCCAAGGACCCTCCTACAATGAGCAGTTCTTC. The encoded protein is CASSLPQGPSYNEQFF.

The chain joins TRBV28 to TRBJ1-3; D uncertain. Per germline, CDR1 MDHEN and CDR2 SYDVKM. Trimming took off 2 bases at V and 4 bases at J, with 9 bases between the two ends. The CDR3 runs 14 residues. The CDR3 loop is CASSLPRRGNTIYF. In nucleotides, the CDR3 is TGTGCCAGCAGTTTACCGCGCCGGGGAAACACCATATATTTT.

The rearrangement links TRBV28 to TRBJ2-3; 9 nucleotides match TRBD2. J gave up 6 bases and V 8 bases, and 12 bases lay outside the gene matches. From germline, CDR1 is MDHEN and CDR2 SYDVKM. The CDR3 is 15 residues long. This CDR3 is CASWRGREGLDTQYF. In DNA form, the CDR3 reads TGTGCCAGCTGGCGTGGGCGGGAGGGCCTTGATACGCAGTATTTT.

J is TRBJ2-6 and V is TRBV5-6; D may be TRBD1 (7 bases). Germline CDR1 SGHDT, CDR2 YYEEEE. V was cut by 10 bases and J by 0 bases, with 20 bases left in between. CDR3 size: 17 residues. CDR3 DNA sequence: TGTGCCGGATTCCTGGGGGGACAGAGCTCTGGGGCCAACGTCCTGACTTTC. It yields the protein CAGFLGGQSSGANVLTF.

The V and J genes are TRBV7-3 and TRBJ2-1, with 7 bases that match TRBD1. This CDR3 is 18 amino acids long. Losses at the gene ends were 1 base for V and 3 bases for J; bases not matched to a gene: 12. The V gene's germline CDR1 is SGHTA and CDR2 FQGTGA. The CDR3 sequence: CASSLNGAGGPLYNEQFF. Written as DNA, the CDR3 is TGTGCCAGCAGCTTAAATGGAGCAGGGGGTCCCCTCTACAATGAGCAGTTCTTC.

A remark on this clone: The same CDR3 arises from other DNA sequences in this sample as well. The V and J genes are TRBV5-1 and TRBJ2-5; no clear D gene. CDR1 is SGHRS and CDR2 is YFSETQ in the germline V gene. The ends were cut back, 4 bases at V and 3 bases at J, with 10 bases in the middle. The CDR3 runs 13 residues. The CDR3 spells CASSPRTEETQYF. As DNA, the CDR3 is TGCGCCAGCAGCCCGCGAACGGAAGAGACCCAGTACTTC.

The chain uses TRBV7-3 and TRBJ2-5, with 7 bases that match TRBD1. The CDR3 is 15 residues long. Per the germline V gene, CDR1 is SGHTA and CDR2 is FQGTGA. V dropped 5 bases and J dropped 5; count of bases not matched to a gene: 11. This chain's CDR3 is CASSANTGAGETQYF. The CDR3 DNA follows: TGTGCCAGCAGCGCTAACACAGGGGCCGGTGAGACCCAGTACTTC.

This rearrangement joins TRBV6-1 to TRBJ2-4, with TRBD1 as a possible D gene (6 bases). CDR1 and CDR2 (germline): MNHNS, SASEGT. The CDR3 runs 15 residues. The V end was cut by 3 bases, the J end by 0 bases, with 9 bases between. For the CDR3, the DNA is TGTGCCAGCAGTGAGAGGGGGTTAGCCAAAAACATTCAGTACTTC. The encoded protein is CASSERGLAKNIQYF.

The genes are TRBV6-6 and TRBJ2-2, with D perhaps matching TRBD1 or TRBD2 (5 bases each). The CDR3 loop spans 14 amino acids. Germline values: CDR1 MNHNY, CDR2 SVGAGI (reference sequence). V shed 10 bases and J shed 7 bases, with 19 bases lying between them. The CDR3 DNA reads TGTGCCACCCGCCTTATCAGGGACGGCGGGGAGCTGTTTTTT. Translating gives CATRLIRDGGELFF.

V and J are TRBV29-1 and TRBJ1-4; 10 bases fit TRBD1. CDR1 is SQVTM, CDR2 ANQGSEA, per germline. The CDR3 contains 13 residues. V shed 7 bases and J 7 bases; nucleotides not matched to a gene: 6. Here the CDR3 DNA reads TGCAGCGCAGACAGGGGGCAGGGTGAAAAACTGTTTTTT. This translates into CSADRGQGEKLFF.

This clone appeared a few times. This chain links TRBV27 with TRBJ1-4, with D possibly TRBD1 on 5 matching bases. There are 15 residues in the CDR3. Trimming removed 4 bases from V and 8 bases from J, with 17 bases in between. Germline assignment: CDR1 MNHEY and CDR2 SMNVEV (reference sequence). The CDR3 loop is CASSSLSGAREKLFF. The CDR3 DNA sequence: TGTGCCAGCAGTTCCCTCTCTGGGGCGCGGGAAAAACTGTTTTTT.

The CDR3: CASRLGGHSSYNEQFF. The CDR3 nucleotides are TGTGCCAGCCGATTGGGGGGTCACAGCTCCTACAATGAGCAGTTCTTC. The chain is built from TRBV28 and TRBJ2-1; possibly TRBD2 for D (6 bases). V was trimmed by 8 bases and J by 0 bases, leaving 17 bases between them. Germline CDR1 reads MDHEN; CDR2 reads SYDVKM. This CDR3 is 16 amino acids long.

The CDR3: CASSPRQAGSDSGANVLTF. CDR3 DNA sequence: TGTGCCAGCTCACCAAGACAGGCTGGTTCGGACTCTGGGGCCAACGTCCTGACTTTC. The chain links TRBV18 to TRBJ2-6; TRBD1 might be the D (6 bases). Germline V CDR1 and CDR2: KGHSH, LQKENI. This CDR3 comprises 19 residues. The V end was cut by 2 bases, the J end by 0 bases, with 17 bases between.

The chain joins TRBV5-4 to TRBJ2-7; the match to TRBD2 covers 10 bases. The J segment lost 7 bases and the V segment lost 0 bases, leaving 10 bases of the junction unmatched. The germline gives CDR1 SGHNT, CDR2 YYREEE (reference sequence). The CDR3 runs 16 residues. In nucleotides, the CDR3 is TGTGCCAGCAGCTTGGCCGAGACTAGCGGGCCTCGGGAGCAGTACTTC. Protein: CASSLAETSGPREQYF.

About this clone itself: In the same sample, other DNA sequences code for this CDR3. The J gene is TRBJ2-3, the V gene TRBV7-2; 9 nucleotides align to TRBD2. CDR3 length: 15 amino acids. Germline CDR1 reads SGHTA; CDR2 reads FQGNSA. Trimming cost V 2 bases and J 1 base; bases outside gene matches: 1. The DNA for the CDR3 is TGTGCCAGCAGCTTAACTAGCGGGCGCACAGATACGCAGTATTTT. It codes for CASSLTSGRTDTQYF.

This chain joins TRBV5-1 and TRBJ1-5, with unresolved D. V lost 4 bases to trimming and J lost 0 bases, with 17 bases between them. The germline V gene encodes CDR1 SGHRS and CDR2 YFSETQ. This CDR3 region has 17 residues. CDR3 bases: TGCGCCAGCAGCACGGCAGTTTCGGGGTATAGCAATCAGCCCCAGCATTTT. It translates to CASSTAVSGYSNQPQHF.

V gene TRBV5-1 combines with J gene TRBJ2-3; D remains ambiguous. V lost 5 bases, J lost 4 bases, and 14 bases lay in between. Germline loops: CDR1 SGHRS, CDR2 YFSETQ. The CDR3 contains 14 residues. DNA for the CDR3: TGCGCCAGCAGTATCGACGGGCTCCCAGATACGCAGTATTTT. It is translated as CASSIDGLPDTQYF.

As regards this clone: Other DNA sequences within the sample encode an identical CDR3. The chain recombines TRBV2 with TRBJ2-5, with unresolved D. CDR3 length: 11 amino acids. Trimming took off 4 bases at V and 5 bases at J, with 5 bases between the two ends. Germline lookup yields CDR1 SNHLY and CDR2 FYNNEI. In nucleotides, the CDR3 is TGTGCCAGCAGTGTCACGGAGACCCAGTACTTC. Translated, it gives CASSVTETQYF.

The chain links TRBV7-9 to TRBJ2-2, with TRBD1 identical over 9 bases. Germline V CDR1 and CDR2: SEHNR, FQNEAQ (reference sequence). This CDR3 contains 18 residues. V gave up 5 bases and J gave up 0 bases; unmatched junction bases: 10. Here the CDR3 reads CASSLLMGQGSNTGELFF. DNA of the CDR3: TGTGCCAGCAGCCTCCTTATGGGACAGGGCTCGAACACCGGGGAGCTGTTTTTT.

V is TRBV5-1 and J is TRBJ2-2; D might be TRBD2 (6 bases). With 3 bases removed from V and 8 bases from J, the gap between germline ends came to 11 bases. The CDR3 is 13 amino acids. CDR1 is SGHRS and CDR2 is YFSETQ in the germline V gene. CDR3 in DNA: TGCGCCAGCAGCTCGGGAGACTATGGGGAGCTGTTTTTT. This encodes CASSSGDYGELFF.

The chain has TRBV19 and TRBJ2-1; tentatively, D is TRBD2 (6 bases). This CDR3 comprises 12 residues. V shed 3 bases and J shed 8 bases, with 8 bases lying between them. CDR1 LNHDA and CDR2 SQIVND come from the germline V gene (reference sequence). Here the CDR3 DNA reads TGTGCCAGTAGTATCAGGGAGGATGAGCAGTTCTTC. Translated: CASSIREDEQFF.

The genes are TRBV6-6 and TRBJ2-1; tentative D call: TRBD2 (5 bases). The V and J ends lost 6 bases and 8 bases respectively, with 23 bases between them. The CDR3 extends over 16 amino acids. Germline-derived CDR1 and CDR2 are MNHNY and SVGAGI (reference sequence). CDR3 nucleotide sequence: TGTGCCAGCAGCTACCCGCGGGCTAGCCTCCCCCATGAGCAGTTCTTC. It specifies CASSYPRASLPHEQFF.

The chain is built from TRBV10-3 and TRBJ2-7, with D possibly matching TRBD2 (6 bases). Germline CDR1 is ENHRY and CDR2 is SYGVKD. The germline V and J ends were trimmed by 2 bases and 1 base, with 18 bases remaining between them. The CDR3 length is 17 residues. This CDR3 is CAISEPGTAGLSYEQYF. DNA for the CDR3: TGTGCCATCAGTGAGCCGGGAACCGCGGGACTGTCCTACGAGCAGTACTTC.

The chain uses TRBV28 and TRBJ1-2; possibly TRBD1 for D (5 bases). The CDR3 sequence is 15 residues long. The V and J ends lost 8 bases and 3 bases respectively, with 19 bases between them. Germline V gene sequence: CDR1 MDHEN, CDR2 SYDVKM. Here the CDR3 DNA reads TGTGCCAGCGGCGGAGAGCTTGACAGCCACTATGGCTACACCTTC. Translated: CASGGELDSHYGYTF.

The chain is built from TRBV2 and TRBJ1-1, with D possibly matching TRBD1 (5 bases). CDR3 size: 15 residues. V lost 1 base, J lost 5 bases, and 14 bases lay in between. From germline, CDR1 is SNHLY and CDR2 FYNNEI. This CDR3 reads CASSEDQGRATEAFF. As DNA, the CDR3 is TGTGCCAGCAGTGAAGATCAGGGTCGTGCAACTGAAGCTTTCTTT.

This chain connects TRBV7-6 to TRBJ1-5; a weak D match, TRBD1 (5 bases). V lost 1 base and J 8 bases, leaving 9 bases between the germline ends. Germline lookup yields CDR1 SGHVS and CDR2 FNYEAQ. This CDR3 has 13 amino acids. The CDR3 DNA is TGTGCCAGCAGCTTAGGGGGCATGGAGCCCCAGCATTTT. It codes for CASSLGGMEPQHF. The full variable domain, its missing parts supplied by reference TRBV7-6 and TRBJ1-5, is GAGVSQSPRYKVTKRGQDVALRCDPISGHVSLYWYRQALGQGPEFLTYFNYEAQQDKSGLPNDRFSAERPEGSISTLTIQRTEQRDSAMYRCASSLGGMEPQHFGDGTRLSIL.

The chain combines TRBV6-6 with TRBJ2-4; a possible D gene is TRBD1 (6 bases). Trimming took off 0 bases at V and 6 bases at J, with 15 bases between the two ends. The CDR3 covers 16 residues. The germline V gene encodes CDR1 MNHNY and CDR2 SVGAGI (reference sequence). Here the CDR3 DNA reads TGTGCCAGCAGTTACTCGAACAGGGATCATTTAAACATTCAGTACTTC. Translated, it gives CASSYSNRDHLNIQYF.

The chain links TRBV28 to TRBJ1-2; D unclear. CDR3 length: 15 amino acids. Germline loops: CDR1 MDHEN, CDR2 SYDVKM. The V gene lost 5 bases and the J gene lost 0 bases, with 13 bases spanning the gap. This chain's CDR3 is CASSPGSQSNYGYTF. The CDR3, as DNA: TGTGCCAGCAGTCCCGGCTCACAATCTAACTATGGCTACACCTTC.

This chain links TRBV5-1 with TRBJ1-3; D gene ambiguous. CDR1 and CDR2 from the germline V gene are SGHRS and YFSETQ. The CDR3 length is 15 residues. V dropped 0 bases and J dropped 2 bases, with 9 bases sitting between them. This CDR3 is CASSLGAVTGNTIYF. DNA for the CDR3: TGCGCCAGCAGCTTGGGGGCCGTCACTGGAAACACCATATATTTT. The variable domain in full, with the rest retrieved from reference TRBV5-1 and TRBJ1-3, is KAGVTQTPRYLIKTRGQQVTLSCSPISGHRSVSWYQQTPGQGLQFLFEYFSETQRNKGNFPGRFSGRQFSNSRSEMNVSTLELGDSALYLCASSLGAVTGNTIYFGEGSWLTVV.

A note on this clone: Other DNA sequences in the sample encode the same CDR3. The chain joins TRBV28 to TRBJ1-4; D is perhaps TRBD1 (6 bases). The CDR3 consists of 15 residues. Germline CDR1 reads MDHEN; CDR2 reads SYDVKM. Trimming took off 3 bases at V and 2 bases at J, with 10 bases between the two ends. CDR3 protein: CASSFPGATNEKLFF. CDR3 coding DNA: TGTGCCAGCAGTTTTCCAGGGGCCACTAATGAAAAACTGTTTTTT.

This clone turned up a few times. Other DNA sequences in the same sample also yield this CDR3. This chain's CDR3 is CASSLQGSSYNEQFF. CDR3 DNA sequence: TGTGCCAGCAGCCTACAGGGGAGCTCCTACAATGAGCAGTTCTTC. The chain combines TRBV2 with TRBJ2-1, with TRBD1 matching 7 bases. CDR1 is SNHLY, CDR2 FYNNEI, per germline. The junction had 5 bases not matched to a gene; V was cut back by 6 bases and J by 0 bases. CDR3 length: 15 residues.

The CDR3 DNA follows: TGTGCCTGGAGAGGTGGGGCAGCTCCAGAGTACTATGGCTACACCTTC. Its protein is CAWRGGAAPEYYGYTF. The rearrangement uses TRBV30 and TRBJ1-2; tentative D call: TRBD1 (5 bases). This CDR3 is 16 amino acids long. The germline V and J ends were trimmed by 3 bases and 3 bases, with 20 bases remaining between them. CDR1 is GTSNPN and CDR2 is SVGIG in the germline V gene (reference sequence).